This T cell receptor beta chain was identified during a study of CXCR3-negative and CXCR3-positive naive CD8 T cells. Study overall: Roughly 1.5 +/- 0.3 million TRB reads came from each library, giving around 140 million in total.

In triplicate, each CD8+ T cell subset was sorted at around 290,000 cells per replicate. CD45RO-CCR7+CD27+CD95- defined naive CD8+ T cells. Looked up from germline, CDR1 is LNHNV and CDR2 is YYDKDF (reference sequence). This CDR3 region has 13 residues. Researchers prepared the TRB cDNA libraries using 5' RACE with UMI labels. TCRdb processed the 5' RACE reads again and assigns one entry to each CDR3 protein, with no DNA. Its listing shows more than 75,000 distinct CDR3 sequences. Whole-study findings and limits: Relative to memory CD8+ cells, whose diversity was much lower, both naive subsets had comparably high diversity. CXCR3-expressing naive cells carried TRB CDR3s more hydrophobic than those of CXCR3-negative naive cells.

A word on this clonotype: Antigen specificity is unknown.

The sample comprised naive CXCR3+ CD8+ T cells from blood. Regarding subset: CD45RO-CCR7+CD27+CD95- naive CD8+ T cells expressing CXCR3 (TNR3+). The chain couples TRBV15 to TRBJ1-6. The sequence derives from a human donor in good health. Some clones in this sample may be carry-over from other donors' samples. The CDR3 is CATSSKDNSPLHF.